What follows are 3 T cell receptor beta chains derived from one specimen sequenced in a study of blood T cells in healthy people across ages. Through a sample-barcoded 5' primer and a J-beta primer mix, a second PCR was run for roughly 7 to 11 cycles. TCRdb called the 5' RACE reads again in MiXCR, with one record for every CDR3 protein. The sample has about 620,000 distinct CDR3 sequences, around 21% seen once; the top ten hold roughly 3.7%. Sequenced: blood. The receptor set was obtained from a man between 65 and 85 years old in good health.

This clonotype was counted between two and nine times. The V gene is TRBV7-2, the J gene TRBJ2-1; 9 nucleotides match TRBD1. The junction had 6 bases not matched to a gene; V was cut back by 7 bases and J by 2 bases. CDR3 length: 15 residues. CDR1 SGHTA and CDR2 FQGNSA come from the germline V gene. CDR3 nucleotide sequence: TGTGCCAGCACTTACACAGGGGGCGCCTACAATGAGCAGTTCTTC. Amino acids: CASTYTGGAYNEQFF.

This clonotype has only a few counts. The chain has TRBV6-2 or TRBV6-3 and TRBJ2-2, with TRBD2 matching over 7 bases. The CDR3 has 16 residues. The junction had 9 bases not matched to a gene; V was cut back by 4 bases and J by 4 bases. Germline V gives CDR1 MNHEY, CDR2 SVGEGT. The CDR3 sequence: CASSSIAGLLTGELFF. Here the CDR3 DNA reads TGTGCCAGCAGTTCAATAGCGGGTCTCCTCACCGGGGAGCTGTTTTTT.

This clonotype came up many times. V usage is TRBV28 and J usage is TRBJ2-7; D not certain. V lost 8 bases and J lost 1, with 6 bases in between. The CDR3 contains 11 residues. The germline V gene encodes CDR1 MDHEN and CDR2 SYDVKM. The CDR3 region has the DNA TGTGCCAGCCGTCGGTCCTACGAGCAGTACTTC. Protein sequence: CASRRSYEQYF.